Following are 2 T cell receptor beta chains from one sample sequenced in a study of blood T cell repertoires in COVID-19 (TCRdb year 2020). Libraries were constructed by the immunoSEQ multiplex PCR assay. TCRdb re-hosts the immuneACCESS table, in-frame sequences only. Its copies lack some clones; in the studies checked, an unresolved V gene accounts for under half of them, and the cause for the rest is not known. Present in this sample are about 130,000 clones, around three quarters of which were seen just once. The leading ten clones occupy 37% of the sample. The sample taken for sequencing was peripheral blood. Source of these receptors: a man between 35 and 55 years old with active or convalescent COVID-19.

The rearrangement links TRBV7-2 to TRBJ2-2; 10 bases are a match to TRBD2. CDR1 is SGHTA, CDR2 FQGNSA, per germline. V lost 0 bases, J lost 5 bases, and 6 bases stayed unmatched. The CDR3 has 17 residues. The chain's CDR3 is CASSLATSGIRTGELFF. The CDR3 region has the DNA TGTGCCAGCAGCTTAGCCACTAGCGGGATTCGTACCGGGGAGCTGTTTTTT.

V usage is TRBV18 and J usage is TRBJ2-1; TRBD1 agrees at 9 bases. The CDR3 loop spans 14 amino acids. V shed 6 bases and J 7 bases; nucleotides not matched to a gene: 7. The germline V gene has CDR1 KGHSH and CDR2 LQKENI. CDR3 region: CASSPLGQGNEQFF. The CDR3 DNA reads as TGTGCCAGCTCGCCGTTAGGACAGGGGAATGAGCAGTTCTTC.